This TCR beta chain is drawn from a study of cytomegalovirus exposure and HLA in healthy donors. Whole-study findings and limits: In an earlier analysis, most TCR beta V segments were productive about 90% or about 30% of the time. Analyses of presence and absence presupposed an approximately uniform sequencing depth across donors.

The PCR had 60 Vbeta and 13 Jbeta primers. Sequencing was performed with immunoSEQ multiplex PCR; in TCRdb, only in-frame clones are kept and a portion is missing. The sample records under 200,000 clones, roughly 75% being singletons. In germline, CDR1 is SGHRS, CDR2 YFSETQ. CDR3 length: 13 amino acids. Trimming removed 2 bases at V and 2 bases at J, with 8 bases between. This clone has only one observation. Its antigen is currently unknown. Other DNA variants within this sample encode the same CDR3. The sequence was collected from a female donor in good health and CMV-seronegative. The sequenced sample was PBMCs. J is TRBJ2-7 and V is TRBV5-1; D unresolved. The CDR3 loop is CASSLSGTYEQYF. CDR3 DNA sequence: TGCGCCAGCAGCTTATCCGGTACCTACGAGCAGTACTTC.